The text below deals with one T cell receptor beta chain. The germline V gene has CDR1 MDHEN and CDR2 SYDVKM. V dropped 8 bases and J dropped 5; count of bases not matched to a gene: 8. CDR3 length equals 15 residues. These data are taken from a study of blood T cell repertoires in COVID-19. Study overall: Samples representing acute and convalescent COVID-19 were sourced from the United States, Italy and Spain. Sources were T cells, B-cell-depleted T cells, or PBMCs; the material itself was cDNA or gDNA.

In the source study's methods: Researchers report that nucleated cell counts were estimated from reference gene primer amplification. Assay: immunoSEQ multiplex PCR; the TCRdb copy retains only in-frame clones and omits some. The V and J calls and the clone size are those of that table, but D and trimming were determined from the DNA. This repertoire shows roughly 260,000 clones, around nine tenths found once; its top ten account for roughly 2%. Sequencing input: peripheral blood. The chain is built from TRBV28 and TRBJ1-6; 8 bases agree with TRBD1. The clonotype comes from a woman aged 40 to 55 who had recovered from COVID-19. In nucleotides, the CDR3 is TGTGCCAGCCTGAACTTGGGACAGGATAATTCACCCCTCCACTTT. This translates into CASLNLGQDNSPLHF.